This TCR beta chain was recovered during a study of T-cell memory formation after mild COVID-19. TCRdb ran MiXCR on the 5' RACE reads and lists one entry per CDR3 protein. Seen here are around 340,000 distinct CDR3 sequences, around 15% observed once, and the top ten hold 20% to 25%. This clonotype was seen more than once but under ten times. As yet, its antigen is unknown. With V trimmed by 4 bases and J by 6 bases, 8 bases remained unmatched. The length of the CDR3 is 15 residues. Germline lookup yields CDR1 SEHNR and CDR2 FQNEAQ (reference sequence). Study findings and constraints: Contracting CD4+ clones sat mainly in CM and EM; CD8+ in EMRA. A second wave expanding day 15 to 37 was CD4+-biased; contracting clones were balanced. The study detected some responding clones in pre-infection memory, suggesting cross-reactive memory joined.

The clonotype originates from a man between 18 and 29 years old who had mild COVID-19 (a few samples of this study predate the infection). Cell type and time point are not known. The V call is TRBV7-9, the J call TRBJ2-1, with TRBD2 matching 8 bases. Input material: PBMCs or a T cell subset sorted from them (not recorded which). The CDR3 reads CASSSGAGGFNEQFF. Written as DNA, the CDR3 is TGTGCCAGCAGCTCAGGGGCGGGGGGATTCAATGAGCAGTTCTTC.